This T cell receptor beta chain was identified during a study of T cell responses to AZD1222 COVID-19 vaccine. General observations from the study: Spike regions recognized by vaccine-associated CD4 TCRs spanned the protein, led by 160-218 and 743-854.

This CDR3 region has 13 residues. This clone was seen only once. Its specificity is not known. Its ends do not fully match the called genes, so a read error is possible. Different DNA sequences within this sample yield the same CDR3. Assay used: immunoSEQ multiplex PCR; TCRdb lists only in-frame clones, some missing. The sample lists around 75,000 clones; around 88% were seen once. The clonotype was recovered from an adult who received the MenACWY meningococcal vaccine as a control. The specimen comprised peripheral blood, sampled 28 days after the second dose of the MenACWY control vaccine. The chain combines TRBV12-3 or TRBV12-4 with TRBJ2-5; a possible D gene is TRBD1 (5 bases). CDR3 DNA: TGTGCCAGCAGCCCGGACATACAAGAGACTCAGTACTTC. This translates into CASSPDIQETQYF.